This T cell receptor (beta chain) came from a study of T cell changes during pregnancy in multiple sclerosis. The table lists this clone with a count of one. Trimming stripped 3 bases from V and 6 bases from J, with 14 bases between. This CDR3 region has 14 residues. Germline-derived CDR1 and CDR2 are MNHEY and SMNVEV (reference sequence). The repertoire was sequenced with immunoSEQ multiplex PCR; TCRdb's copy has only in-frame clones and lacks some. The sample consists of about 50,000 clones, around 93% of them appearing once. The chain couples TRBV27 to TRBJ1-1; D perhaps matches TRBD1 (6 bases). The sample consisted of CD8+ T cells from peripheral blood mononuclear cells, taken after pregnancy. The origin of this receptor is a female donor with multiple sclerosis, enrolled in a pregnancy study. The CDR3 spells CASSLLGAGAEAFF. DNA for the CDR3: TGTGCCAGCAGTTTGCTGGGGGCGGGGGCTGAAGCTTTCTTT.